The present entry profiles one TCR beta chain with its context. Its antigen is still unknown. Base qualities are not provided; no much larger clone lies one nucleotide away. The library was prepared using the immunoSEQ multiplex PCR assay. Entries here come from immuneACCESS through TCRdb and include only in-frame sequences with V and J called. Some clones fail to appear in such tables; in the studies checked, an unresolved V gene covers under half of the shortfall, and the cause of the remainder is unknown. The sample data list roughly 550,000 clones, and around 78% of these were observed just once. In total, the top ten clones hold about 0.013% of the sample. This sample is drawn from a study of shared T cell receptors in the human thymus (dated by TCRdb to the early 2020s). General notes on the study: The study examined how self-reactive, shared T-cell receptor alpha chains are generated in the human thymus.

Trimming costs V 3 bases and J 0 bases, and their ends lie 10 bases apart. The CDR3 numbers 15 residues from cysteine through phenylalanine. Only CDR3 DNA is held: 45 bases, read in frame from base 1. Based on the germline V gene, the CDR1 and CDR2 sequences are SGHTS and YDEGEE. This sample was also put to use in a study of human thymus T cells. Reported in the second study: The donors were immunologically healthy infants in Finland who had open corrective cardiac surgery for congenital heart defects. Thymus tissue was obtained as surgical resects removed during corrective cardiac surgery. V and J gene segment usage appeared biased in both thymic and peripheral blood repertoires. According to the related research, thymic TCR repertoires were highly overlapping among unrelated individuals. The study characterized TCR alpha and beta repertoires from seven to nine infant thymus samples and a few related peripheral blood samples. The cohort included six male and two female infants, with donor ages spanning 7 to 244 days. After being mechanically released from the tissue, thymocytes were kept at -70 degrees C in pellets of roughly 9.5-32 million cells. Genomic DNA was extracted from frozen cell pellets with a QIAsymphony instrument. The immunoSEQ multiplex PCR assay was used to amplify the TCRB and TCRAD loci from a standardized quantity of quality-controlled genomic DNA. The amplicons spanned the V(D)J region and were long enough to cover the CDR3 and allow V and J genes to be identified. Amplicon sequencing was performed on an Illumina platform through the commercial immunoSEQ service. Primer bias and sequencing errors were corrected as previously described, and TCRAD and TCRB definitions were based on the IMGT database. Repertoires were analysed with immunoSEQ Analyzer 3.0 and VDJTools, covering basic statistics, V/J segment usage, diversity estimates, rarefaction and pairwise overlap. To estimate diversity, the Chao1, ChaoE, Efron-Thisted, Shannon and inverse Simpson indices were applied, and diversity was also estimated on datasets down-sampled to the smallest sample. Repertoire overlap was determined by strict matching of CDR3 nucleotide sequence, V gene and J gene, and Jaccard-based multidimensional scaling clustering was applied. Thymus samples yielded on average approximately 800,000 unique TCRB clonotypes, compared with around 91,000 from blood samples.

Specimen: thymocytes. This clonotype was sampled from a boy under two years old with a congenital heart defect. Donor details come from another sample of the same person, matched by shared clones. This sequence uses TRBV5-8 and TRBJ2-4, with the D gene too uncertain to name. The CDR3 region has the sequence CASSSPTLAKNIQYF. The nucleotide sequence is TGTGCCAGCAGCTCACCTACCTTAGCCAAAAACATTCAGTACTTC. With the rest looked up from the reference TRBV5-8 and TRBJ2-4 genes rather than sequenced, the full variable domain is EAGVTQSPTHLIKTRGQQATLRCSPISGHTSVYWYQQALGLGLQFLLWYDEGEERNRGNFPPRFSGRQFPNYSSELNVNALELEDSALYLCASSSPTLAKNIQYFGAGTRLSVL.